The entry below gives a single T cell receptor beta chain sequence along with its context. This CDR3 comprises 11 residues. Germline assignment: CDR1 MNHEY and CDR2 SVGAGI. V gave up 4 bases and J gave up 4 bases, with 5 bases separating them. The sample comes from a study of blood T cell repertoires in COVID-19. Whole-study context: Collection of acute and convalescent COVID-19 samples took place in the United States, Italy and Spain. T cells, B-cell-depleted T cells, or PBMCs provided the cDNA or gDNA that served as material.

Authors' analysis steps: Nucleated cell number was recorded as an estimate derived from reference gene primer amplification. The repertoire was sequenced with immunoSEQ multiplex PCR; TCRdb's copy has only in-frame clones and lacks some. V and J calls and clone size are as listed in that table; D and trimming were resolved from the DNA. The sample has 100,000 or so clones, about 84% seen once. V and J are TRBV6-5 and TRBJ2-7, with D unresolved. The sequencing input was peripheral blood. The origin of this receptor is a human donor in a cohort sampled during active COVID-19. This chain's CDR3 is CASSSLYEQYF. Here the CDR3 DNA reads TGTGCCAGCAGTTCGTTATACGAGCAGTACTTC.